These 23 T cell receptor beta chains originate from one sample sequenced in a study of T cell responses to AZD1222 COVID-19 vaccine. Clones were sequenced by immunoSEQ multiplex PCR, and TCRdb holds only the in-frame ones, with some missing. The table has approximately 150,000 clones, over 90% seen once; the top ten hold 5.4%. The sample here was peripheral blood, taken on day 0 of AZD1222 vaccination. The receptor source for this set is an adult in good health.

Written as DNA, the CDR3 is TGTGCCAGCTCACCTAGCAGGGGCACCGGGGAGCTGTTTTTT. The encoded protein is CASSPSRGTGELFF. The chain couples TRBV18 to TRBJ2-2; D is possibly TRBD1 (6 bases). The CDR3 runs to 14 residues. V shed 3 bases and J shed 4 bases, with 9 bases lying between them. CDR1 and CDR2 from the germline V gene are KGHSH and LQKENI. The complete variable domain, with remaining parts taken from reference TRBV18 and TRBJ2-2, reads NAGVMQNPRHLVRRRGQEARLRCSPMKGHSHVYWYRQLPEEGLKFMVYLQKENIIDESGMPKERFSAEFPKEGPSILRIQQVVRGDSAAYFCASSPSRGTGELFFGEGSRLTVL.

The chain joins TRBV7-2 to TRBJ2-6; D is ambiguous. CDR1 and CDR2 from the germline V gene are SGHTA and FQGNSA. The length of the CDR3 is 14 residues. Trimming stripped 4 bases from V and 1 base from J, with 5 bases between. Here the CDR3 reads CASSWSSGANVLTF. The CDR3 coding sequence is TGTGCCAGCAGCTGGTCGTCTGGGGCCAACGTCCTGACTTTC.

This chain links TRBV11-2 with TRBJ1-3; a possible D gene is TRBD1 (6 bases). Trimming left V 5 bases short and J 0 bases short, with 14 bases between. CDR3 size: 16 residues. CDR1 SGHAT and CDR2 FQNNGV come from the germline V gene. CDR3 sequence (DNA): TGTGCCAGCAGCCCCGCACAGGGAATCTCTGGAAACACCATATATTTT. Its translation is CASSPAQGISGNTIYF. Together with reference TRBV11-2 and TRBJ1-3, the CDR3 gives the full variable domain: EAGVAQSPRYKIIEKRQSVAFWCNPISGHATLYWYQQILGQGPKLLIQFQNNGVVDDSQLPKDRFSAERLKGVDSTLKIQPAKLEDSAVYLCASSPAQGISGNTIYFGEGSWLTVV.

The genes are TRBV27 and TRBJ1-1; the D is unclear. CDR1 and CDR2 from the germline V gene are MNHEY and SMNVEV (reference sequence). This CDR3 spans 13 amino acids. The V gene lost 5 bases and the J gene lost 0 bases, with 7 bases spanning the gap. Here the CDR3 DNA reads TGTGCCAGCAGTGAGGGAGTGAACACTGAAGCTTTCTTT. It yields the protein CASSEGVNTEAFF.

The rearrangement uses TRBV2 and TRBJ1-1, with D uncertain. The V gene lost 7 bases and the J gene lost 5 bases, with 8 bases spanning the gap. The CDR3 is made up of 11 amino acids. Germline V gene data show CDR1 as SNHLY and CDR2 as FYNNEI. The CDR3 is CASTVKTEAFF. CDR3 DNA sequence: TGTGCCAGCACAGTCAAGACTGAAGCTTTCTTT.

The CDR3 region is CASSPVVGGYSTGELFF. For the CDR3, the DNA is TGTGCCAGCAGCCCTGTGGTTGGCGGGTACTCCACCGGGGAGCTGTTTTTT. V and J are TRBV7-9 and TRBJ2-2; possible D gene TRBD2, 5 bases. The CDR3 is made up of 17 amino acids. The V end was cut by 5 bases, the J end by 4 bases, with 20 bases between. Germline V CDR1 and CDR2: SEHNR, FQNEAQ (reference sequence).

The rearrangement joins TRBV19 to TRBJ2-1, with TRBD2 matching 12 bases. Germline-derived CDR1 and CDR2 are LNHDA and SQIVND (reference sequence). Trimming removed 5 bases from V and 9 bases from J; junction bases left unmatched: 8. The CDR3 has 15 amino acids. CDR3 protein: CASSPRTSGVGEQFF. In DNA form, the CDR3 reads TGTGCCAGTAGTCCAAGGACTAGCGGGGTTGGTGAGCAGTTCTTC. The full variable domain, in which reference TRBV19 and TRBJ2-1 provide the parts outside the CDR3, is DGGITQSPKYLFRKEGQNVTLSCEQNLNHDAMYWYRQDPGQGLRLIYYSQIVNDFQKGDIAEGYSVSREKKESFPLTVTSAQKNPTAFYLCASSPRTSGVGEQFFGPGTRLTVL.

The chain recombines TRBV2 with TRBJ2-7, with TRBD2 identical over 12 bases. CDR1 and CDR2 (germline): SNHLY, FYNNEI. V shed 6 bases and J 5 bases; nucleotides not matched to a gene: 11. There are 16 residues in the CDR3. CDR3 nucleotide sequence: TGTGCCAGCAGGGAGGGGCTAGCGGGAGGGTCCCACGAGCAGTACTTC. Encoded protein: CASREGLAGGSHEQYF.

The chain recombines TRBV5-6 with TRBJ1-2; no definite D call. V was shortened by 1 base and J by 5 bases, with 6 bases between the two germline ends. Germline V gene data show CDR1 as SGHDT and CDR2 as YYEEEE. The CDR3 covers 12 residues. CDR3 DNA sequence: TGTGCCAGCAGCTTGTTTCCTTATGGCTACACCTTC. As protein: CASSLFPYGYTF.

This sequence joins TRBV5-1 and TRBJ2-4; 12 nucleotides line up with TRBD2. CDR1 and CDR2 from the germline V gene are SGHRS and YFSETQ. The CDR3 spans 17 residues. The junction had 12 bases not matched to a gene; V was cut back by 0 bases and J by 11 bases. CDR3 coding DNA: TGCGCCAGCAGCTTGGGGCTAGCGGGAGGGCAATCGACCGTTCAGTACTTC. It yields the protein CASSLGLAGGQSTVQYF.

Concerning this clone: The identical CDR3 is also encoded by other nucleotide sequences in the sample. CDR3 coding DNA: TGTGCCAGCAGCTTGGGTACTGAAGCTTTCTTT. It yields the protein CASSLGTEAFF. The chain recombines TRBV7-9 with TRBJ1-1; no clear D gene. The V end lost 3 bases, the J end lost 5 bases, and 4 bases lay between the germline ends. The CDR3 is made up of 11 amino acids. Germline V gives CDR1 SEHNR, CDR2 FQNEAQ (reference sequence).

V is TRBV7-3 and J is TRBJ1-1; weak D call: TRBD1 (6 bases). Looked up from germline, CDR1 is SGHTA and CDR2 is FQGTGA. This CDR3 is built from 13 residues. Deletions cut 2 bases from V and 10 bases from J, with 14 bases between. This chain's CDR3 is CASSLYEGEVAFF. The CDR3 DNA reads TGTGCCAGCAGCTTATACGAGGGGGAGGTAGCTTTCTTT.

The CDR3 bases are TGTGCCAGCAGTCGCGGAGGATCATCTGGAAACACCATATATTTT. Translated: CASSRGGSSGNTIYF. The chain carries TRBV6-2 or TRBV6-3 and TRBJ1-3; D unresolved. Trimming removed 5 bases at V and 1 base at J, with 12 bases between. There are 15 residues in the CDR3. The germline CDR1 and CDR2 sequences are MNHEY and SVGEGT.

This chain links TRBV3-1 (or the pseudogene TRBV3-2) with TRBJ2-3; TRBD2 matches 10 bases. The V segment lost 1 base and the J segment 6 bases; nucleotides outside the gene matches: 7. Looked up from germline, CDR1 is LGHDT and CDR2 is YNNKEL (reference sequence). The CDR3 has 16 amino acids. This CDR3 is CASSQAASGGRDTQYF. The DNA for the CDR3 is TGTGCCAGCAGCCAAGCGGCTAGCGGGGGTCGTGATACGCAGTATTTT.

The chain has TRBV19 and TRBJ1-1; D is unclear. The CDR3 loop spans 14 amino acids. Germline V gene sequence: CDR1 LNHDA, CDR2 SQIVND (reference sequence). V lost 4 bases and J lost 0, with 9 bases in between. The CDR3 region has the DNA TGTGCCAGTAGTACAATAGAGGTGAACACTGAAGCTTTCTTT. Translated: CASSTIEVNTEAFF.

J is TRBJ2-6 and V is TRBV6-2 or TRBV6-3; tentatively, D is TRBD2 (5 bases). The CDR3 has 16 amino acids. The V and J ends lost 2 bases and 0 bases respectively, with 8 bases between them. Germline CDR1 and CDR2: MNHEY and SVGEGT. The CDR3 spells CASSYLRGSGANVLTF. The DNA of the CDR3 is TGTGCCAGCAGTTACCTACGGGGCTCTGGGGCCAACGTCCTGACTTTC.

The chain uses TRBV4-1 and TRBJ2-1, with 7 bases fitting TRBD1. CDR1 is MGHRA and CDR2 is YSYEKL in the germline V gene. V lost 0 bases to trimming and J lost 7 bases; unmatched junction nucleotides: 9. There are 16 residues in the CDR3. The DNA of the CDR3 is TGCGCCAGCAGCCAAGAATCTAGGGGGCTAGTAAATGAGCAGTTCTTC. This translates into CASSQESRGLVNEQFF.

This clone was observed once. The J gene is TRBJ2-7, the V gene TRBV19; no reliable D call. The germline gives CDR1 LNHDA, CDR2 SQIVND (reference sequence). V was clipped by 9 bases and J by 0 bases, with 6 bases between them. CDR3 length equals 11 residues. CDR3 region: CASASSYEQYF. CDR3 in DNA: TGTGCCAGCGCGAGCTCCTACGAGCAGTACTTC. The full variable domain, rest sourced from reference TRBV19 and TRBJ2-7, is DGGITQSPKYLFRKEGQNVTLSCEQNLNHDAMYWYRQDPGQGLRLIYYSQIVNDFQKGDIAEGYSVSREKKESFPLTVTSAQKNPTAFYLCASASSYEQYFGPGTRLTVT.

The chain recombines TRBV27 with TRBJ1-1; D remains unclear. Trimming pared 1 base from V and 8 bases from J, leaving 11 bases between. The CDR3 sequence is 13 residues long. Per the germline V gene, CDR1 is MNHEY and CDR2 is SMNVEV (reference sequence). The CDR3, as DNA: TGTGCCAGCAGTTTATTCGTTTCTGGGGAAGCTTTCTTT. As protein: CASSLFVSGEAFF.

The chain uses TRBV7-6 and TRBJ2-1, with 10 bases identical to TRBD2. The V and J ends lost 1 base and 9 bases, in that order; junction bases with no gene match: 12. Germline V CDR1 and CDR2: SGHVS, FNYEAQ. The CDR3 totals 17 residues. CDR3 residues: CASSLVLAGGSPREQFF. The CDR3 DNA is TGTGCCAGCAGCTTAGTATTAGCGGGGGGTTCCCCCCGTGAGCAGTTCTTC.

This chain joins TRBV4-2 and TRBJ2-7; D ambiguous. The germline V gene has CDR1 LGHNA and CDR2 YNFKEQ. This CDR3 is built from 15 residues. V gave up 0 bases and J gave up 0 bases, with 9 bases separating them. This CDR3 reads CASSQDPVSSYEQYF. Written as DNA, the CDR3 is TGTGCCAGCAGCCAAGATCCAGTAAGCTCCTACGAGCAGTACTTC.

The count of this clone is one. The chain joins TRBV10-3 to TRBJ2-7; 7 bases align to TRBD2. CDR1 and CDR2 (germline): ENHRY, SYGVKD. V lost 2 bases, J lost 3 bases, and 7 bases stayed unmatched. The CDR3 covers 15 residues. CDR3 loop: CAISEIKRGLYEQYF. The CDR3 coding sequence is TGTGCCATCAGTGAGATAAAGCGGGGACTCTACGAGCAGTACTTC.

The gene calls are TRBV2 and TRBJ1-1, with no clear D. The length of the CDR3 is 13 residues. The germline V gene has CDR1 SNHLY and CDR2 FYNNEI. V lost 5 bases and J 4 bases, leaving 11 bases between the germline ends. DNA for the CDR3: TGTGCCAGCAGTAGGGAACAACGCACTGAAGCTTTCTTT. Its translation: CASSREQRTEAFF.